The 22 T cell receptor beta chains in this list originate from one sample, sequenced in a study of CD8 T cells in ankylosing spondylitis. TCRdb re-derived calls from the 5' RACE reads in MiXCR, one entry per CDR3 protein. The profile shows roughly 180,000 distinct CDR3 sequences, 9.5% to 10% of them singletons. The sequencing input was blood, either unsorted or a sorted T cell fraction (not recorded which). The receptors shown here come from a female donor with ankylosing spondylitis or in good health (not recorded which).

This clonotype was observed many times. This chain links TRBV7-8 with TRBJ2-1, with D maybe TRBD2 (6 bases). The CDR3 is 16 amino acids. V was shortened by 5 bases and J by 3 bases, with 17 bases between the two germline ends. Per the germline V gene, CDR1 is SGHVS and CDR2 is FQNEAQ. The CDR3 sequence: CASSALTGGVYNEQFF. The CDR3 coding sequence is TGTGCCAGCAGCGCCCTAACCGGGGGAGTCTACAATGAGCAGTTCTTC.

This clonotype was seen only a few times. This chain connects TRBV6-1 to TRBJ2-7, with a tentative D call TRBD1 (6 bases). The germline V and J ends were trimmed by 3 bases and 3 bases, with 15 bases remaining between them. The CDR3 spans 15 residues. CDR1 MNHNS and CDR2 SASEGT come from the germline V gene. This CDR3 is CASSDGQPPGYEQYF. CDR3 in DNA: TGTGCCAGCAGTGACGGACAGCCTCCGGGCTACGAGCAGTACTTC.

This clonotype has ten or more counts. V and J are TRBV7-9 and TRBJ2-5, with D uncertain. The CDR3 extends over 16 amino acids. V was shortened by 4 bases and J by 2 bases, with 17 bases between the two germline ends. Germline CDR1 is SEHNR and CDR2 is FQNEAQ (reference sequence). The DNA of the CDR3 is TGTGCCAGCAGCTCCGATGAGTCGCCCGCTCAAGAGACCCAGTACTTC. Its translation: CASSSDESPAQETQYF.

The V gene is TRBV9, the J gene TRBJ1-2; possible D gene TRBD1, 6 bases. V lost 3 bases, J lost 2 bases, and 17 bases lay in between. The germline V gene encodes CDR1 SGDLS and CDR2 YYNGEE. This CDR3 is built from 16 residues. DNA of the CDR3: TGTGCCAGCAGCGCGGGGTGGACAGCTTCCAACTATGGCTACACCTTC. Residues: CASSAGWTASNYGYTF.

This clonotype was picked up a small number of times. This sequence joins TRBV9 and TRBJ2-3, with TRBD1 matching over 9 bases. Germline assignment: CDR1 SGDLS and CDR2 YYNGEE. V lost 7 bases, J lost 3 bases, and 6 bases stayed unmatched. The CDR3 runs 14 residues. CDR3 nucleotide sequence: TGTGCCAGCTCAGGGACAGGGAGGACAGATACGCAGTATTTT. It is translated as CASSGTGRTDTQYF. Full variable domain (remainder filled in from reference TRBV9 and TRBJ2-3): DSGVTQTPKHLITATGQRVTLRCSPRSGDLSVYWYQQSLDQGLQFLIQYYNGEERAKGNILERFSAQQFPDLHSELNLSSLELGDSALYFCASSGTGRTDTQYFGPGTRLTVL.

This clonotype was counted a few times. The V call is TRBV29-1, the J call TRBJ1-1, with D unresolved. Per germline, CDR1 SQVTM and CDR2 ANQGSEA. This CDR3 comprises 14 residues. The V end lost 4 bases, the J end lost 1 base, and 13 bases lay between the germline ends. The CDR3 coding sequence is TGCAGCGTTGCATACCAGGTGGGGAACACTGAAGCTTTCTTT. It codes for CSVAYQVGNTEAFF.

This clonotype was observed at least ten times. The chain links TRBV7-9 to TRBJ2-1, with TRBD1 matching 9 bases. CDR1 and CDR2 from the germline V gene are SEHNR and FQNEAQ (reference sequence). V lost 5 bases, J lost 8 bases, and 7 bases stayed unmatched. This CDR3 region has 14 residues. CDR3 coding DNA: TGTGCCAGCAGCGCGTGGGACAGGGATTATGAGCAGTTCTTC. It yields the protein CASSAWDRDYEQFF.

The chain uses TRBV20-1 and TRBJ2-7, with TRBD1 matching 7 bases. Germline V CDR1 and CDR2: DFQATT, SNEGSKA (reference sequence). Germline trimming cut 6 bases from V and 2 bases from J; bases unmatched to any gene: 7. The CDR3 spans 13 residues. The DNA of the CDR3 is TGCAGTGCAAGGACAGGTGGGGCCTACGAGCAGTACTTC. Protein: CSARTGGAYEQYF.

The chain's CDR3 is CAWSSAAYNEQFF. The CDR3 region has the DNA TGTGCCTGGTCTAGCGCGGCCTACAATGAGCAGTTCTTC. The genes are TRBV30 and TRBJ2-1; TRBD2 might be the D (6 bases). The CDR3 is made up of 13 amino acids. In germline, CDR1 is GTSNPN, CDR2 SVGIG (reference sequence). The V gene lost 5 bases and the J gene lost 2 bases, with 10 bases spanning the gap. Filled out from reference TRBV30 and TRBJ2-1, the complete variable domain reads SQTIHQWPATLVQPVGSPLSLECTVEGTSNPNLYWYRQAAGRGLQLLFYSVGIGQISSEVPQNLSASRPQDRQFILSSKKLLLSDSGFYLCAWSSAAYNEQFFGPGTRLTVL.

This clonotype was found a few times. The gene calls are TRBV13 and TRBJ2-7, with 10 bases matching TRBD1. This CDR3 contains 15 residues. Germline V gene lookup returns CDR1 PRHDT and CDR2 FYEKMQ (reference sequence). V shed 4 bases and J 6 bases; nucleotides not matched to a gene: 9. The CDR3 protein is CASSSVGQGEFEQYF. In DNA form, the CDR3 reads TGTGCCAGCAGCTCTGTAGGACAGGGGGAGTTCGAGCAGTACTTC.

This clonotype showed up just a few times. The chain has TRBV19 and TRBJ1-1; D is unresolved. The ends were cut back, 9 bases at V and 3 bases at J, with 23 bases in the middle. CDR1 and CDR2 (germline): LNHDA, SQIVND (reference sequence). The CDR3 covers 16 residues. CDR3 DNA sequence: TGTGCCAGCCAATACCCGGCAGGACCAAACTACACTGAAGCTTTCTTT. Protein: CASQYPAGPNYTEAFF.

The rearrangement links TRBV20-1 to TRBJ2-3; TRBD2 is a possible D gene (5 bases). The V end lost 1 base, the J end lost 2 bases, and 13 bases lay between the germline ends. The CDR3 covers 15 residues. The germline CDR1 and CDR2 sequences are DFQATT and SNEGSKA (reference sequence). In DNA, the CDR3 is TGCAGTGCTAGAGGGCTAGCAGACAACACAGATACGCAGTATTTT. Translating it yields CSARGLADNTDTQYF.

The table lists this clonotype with many counts. The chain links TRBV20-1 to TRBJ2-1; 8 positions match TRBD2. CDR1 DFQATT and CDR2 SNEGSKA come from the germline V gene (reference sequence). This CDR3 region has 14 residues. V was clipped by 6 bases and J by 0 bases; unmatched bases: 4. CDR3 bases: TGCAGTGCGGTTAGCGGGATCTCCTACAATGAGCAGTTCTTC. Translated: CSAVSGISYNEQFF.

V usage is TRBV7-8 and J usage is TRBJ2-1; tentative D call: TRBD2 (5 bases). The ends were cut back, 3 bases at V and 8 bases at J, with 20 bases in the middle. The CDR3 covers 16 residues. CDR1 SGHVS and CDR2 FQNEAQ come from the germline V gene. The CDR3 region is CASSFNARSARDEQFF. DNA of the CDR3: TGTGCCAGCAGCTTTAACGCACGTAGCGCGAGGGATGAGCAGTTCTTC.

The chain links TRBV7-6 to TRBJ2-5; TRBD2 matches at 8 bases. Germline-derived CDR1 and CDR2 are SGHVS and FNYEAQ. The ends lost 1 base at V and 2 bases at J; junction bases unmatched: 6. This CDR3 has 16 amino acids. The CDR3 DNA is TGTGCCAGCAGCTTAGTCAGAACGGGAGGGCAAGAGACCCAGTACTTC. Protein: CASSLVRTGGQETQYF.

The table lists this clonotype with a few counts. The genes are TRBV24-1 and TRBJ2-4, with TRBD1 matching over 8 bases. This CDR3 has 15 residues. Germline V gene data show CDR1 as KGHDR and CDR2 as SFDVKD. J lost 8 bases, V lost 0 bases, and 5 bases had no gene match. The chain's CDR3 is CATSDLSRGLDIQYF. In DNA form, the CDR3 reads TGTGCCACCAGTGATTTGTCCAGGGGGCTGGACATTCAGTACTTC.

The chain joins TRBV5-3 to TRBJ2-7, with D perhaps matching TRBD2 (5 bases). TRBV5-3 is identified as an open reading frame with a role that is uncertain. Trimming cost V 8 bases and J 0 bases, with 21 bases left between them. This CDR3 region has 16 residues. The CDR3 sequence is CASSPGDEGRSYEQYF. The CDR3 region has the DNA TGTGCCAGCAGCCCCGGGGATGAGGGCCGCTCCTACGAGCAGTACTTC.

This clonotype was counted a few times. This CDR3 is CATSATDGSPYNEQFF. Written as DNA, the CDR3 is TGTGCCACCAGTGCCACGGACGGGTCACCTTACAATGAGCAGTTCTTC. The chain couples TRBV24-1 to TRBJ2-1; D remains ambiguous. The CDR3 has 16 residues. V shed 5 bases and J shed 4 bases, with 17 bases lying between them. Germline CDR1 KGHDR, CDR2 SFDVKD.

Turning to this clonotype: Given a much more abundant clone one base away, this may be a read error. The V and J genes are TRBV6-1 and TRBJ2-5; D is unresolved. CDR3 length equals 16 residues. The V gene lost 8 bases and the J gene lost 7 bases, with 26 bases spanning the gap. Germline CDR1 and CDR2: MNHNS and SASEGT. The CDR3 coding sequence is TGTGCCAGCTCAACCGGAGTGATCCTAGAGATAAGGACCCAGTACTTC. It is translated as CASSTGVILEIRTQYF.

V usage is TRBV7-9 and J usage is TRBJ1-1; D is unresolved. The CDR3 contains 14 residues. Looked up from germline, CDR1 is SEHNR and CDR2 is FQNEAQ (reference sequence). The V gene lost 4 bases and the J gene lost 6 bases, with 15 bases spanning the gap. The CDR3 sequence is CASSSAAYDAEAFF. CDR3 coding DNA: TGTGCCAGCAGCTCGGCGGCATATGACGCTGAAGCTTTCTTT.

The V gene is TRBV5-1, the J gene TRBJ2-5, with 8 positions matching TRBD2. Germline V lookup: CDR1 SGHRS, CDR2 YFSETQ. The CDR3 totals 14 residues. The V and J ends lost 4 bases and 5 bases, in that order; junction bases with no gene match: 7. The CDR3 protein is CASSPPGGSETQYF. The CDR3 DNA reads as TGCGCCAGCAGCCCCCCGGGGGGGTCTGAGACCCAGTACTTC.

This clonotype occurred a few times. This sequence joins TRBV9 and TRBJ1-1; the D gene is possibly TRBD1 (5 bases). CDR1 is SGDLS and CDR2 is YYNGEE in the germline V gene. The CDR3 has 13 amino acids. The V end was cut by 4 bases, the J end by 4 bases, with 11 bases between. The CDR3 DNA sequence: TGTGCCAGCAGCTCCGGGGGTGGCACTGAAGCTTTCTTT. Translated: CASSSGGGTEAFF.